This T cell receptor (beta chain) derives from a study of blood T cell repertoires in COVID-19 (dated by TCRdb to the early 2020s). Study-wide context: The collaborator samples originated in the United States, Italy and Spain and spanned the acute and convalescent phases of COVID-19. The prospective study material was composed of cDNA or gDNA derived from T cells, B-cell-depleted T cells, or PBMCs. Sample metadata almost always included a de-identified subject ID, COVID-19 status, age in years and sex. Samples were obtained from the ongoing ImmuneRACE study (first 160 participants) and from about 1,300 subjects provided by 6 global collaborators. Deeply sampled blood TCRbeta repertoires from subjects exposed to, actively infected with, or recovered from COVID-19 were included in the dataset. The repertoires were made available in a free public database intended to serve as a resource for research on the immune response to SARS-CoV-2. Where available, HLA class I and class II types were obtained from metadata supplied by the sample provider rather than from assay-based typing. The full study reports these points: The amount of clinical and demographic metadata varied by source and participant and was provided uncurated.

The immunoSEQ Assay, a bias-controlled multiplex PCR, was used to amplify TCRbeta CDR3 regions from genomic DNA. The published analysis was carried out like this. Within the assay, amplification of reference gene primers was used to estimate how many nucleated cells each sample contained. To quantify the absolute abundance of each unique TCRbeta CDR3 rearrangement, sequence reads were collapsed and filtered. For each sample, productive Simpson clonality was calculated as the square root of Simpson's diversity index across productive rearrangements. TCRdb carries this immuneACCESS record with in-frame sequences only. Its versions omit some clonotypes, under half of them owing to an unresolved V gene in the studies checked, with the rest unexplained. The V and J calls and the clone size are those of that table, but D and trimming were determined from the DNA. This sample lists more than 25,000 clones; roughly 87% were detected once. The top ten hold roughly half of the sample.

In the germline V gene (reference sequence), CDR1 corresponds to MNHNY and CDR2 to SVGAGI. The CDR3 holds 16 amino acids from the cysteine to the phenylalanine. The only DNA kept is the CDR3, 48 bases in frame from the first base. The junction carries 21 bases between V and J, which are trimmed by 0 bases and 12 bases respectively. Turning to this clone: Its antigen target is currently unknown. No qualities accompany the bases; no much larger clone lies one base away.

Collaborating institutions collected whole blood in K2EDTA tubes following their own protocols. Collaborator samples were shipped for TCRbeta analysis as frozen whole blood, isolated PBMCs, or DNA extracted from either sample type. The receptor chain draws on TRBV6-6 and TRBJ2-1; the D gene cannot be named for sure. This clonotype was sampled from a human donor with acute or convalescent COVID-19. The donor label of this sample is uncertain. The sample was peripheral blood. The DNA is TGTGCCAGCAGTTACTCGTCGCAAGCTCCCACTCCGGGGCAGTTCTTC. Its protein is CASSYSSQAPTPGQFF.